Listed here are 14 T cell receptor beta chains from one sample, sequenced in a study of blood T cell repertoires in COVID-19. Some clones are missing from TCRdb's copy, which holds only in-frame ones; the method was immunoSEQ multiplex PCR. Among fewer than 500,000 clones listed, approximately 90% were seen once. Sample: peripheral blood. The receptors shown here come from a woman aged 25 to 39 with acute or convalescent COVID-19.

The chain recombines TRBV5-1 with TRBJ2-1, with 7 bases aligning to TRBD2. The V segment lost 2 bases and the J segment 2 bases; nucleotides outside the gene matches: 7. The V gene's germline CDR1 is SGHRS and CDR2 YFSETQ. The CDR3 sequence is 16 residues long. CDR3 loop: CASSLVVAGPYNEQFF. The CDR3 DNA reads as TGCGCCAGCAGCTTAGTCGTAGCGGGCCCCTACAATGAGCAGTTCTTC.

V and J are TRBV10-3 and TRBJ1-2, with a possible D match to TRBD1 (5 bases). The V and J ends lost 3 bases and 8 bases respectively, with 22 bases between them. The V gene's germline CDR1 is ENHRY and CDR2 SYGVKD. The CDR3 has 16 residues. CDR3 sequence: CAISELGGSGVSGYTF. CDR3 sequence (DNA): TGTGCCATCAGTGAACTAGGTGGTTCGGGGGTGAGCGGCTACACCTTC.

The genes are TRBV6-1 and TRBJ1-6; unclear D gene. The CDR3 spans 16 residues. The V end was cut by 2 bases, the J end by 0 bases, with 8 bases between. Germline V gene lookup returns CDR1 MNHNS and CDR2 SASEGT. The CDR3 region has the DNA TGTGCCAGCAGTGAACGCCTTAGCTCCTATAATTCACCCCTCCACTTT. Its translation is CASSERLSSYNSPLHF.

The chain uses TRBV21-1 and TRBJ2-7; the table's D call, TRBD1, was not checked against the DNA. TRBV21-1 is reported as a pseudogene. The CDR3 is made up of 19 amino acids. The CDR3 reads CASSKAHSRGPLSSYEQYF. For the CDR3, the DNA is TGTGCCAGCAGCAAAGCTCACTCCAGGGGGCCTCTAAGCTCCTACGAGCAGTACTTC.

This chain connects TRBV5-1 to TRBJ2-3; perhaps TRBD2 as D (6 bases). V gave up 1 base and J gave up 3 bases, with 12 bases separating them. The CDR3 is 15 residues long. The germline gives CDR1 SGHRS, CDR2 YFSETQ. The chain's CDR3 is CASSLFSEGTDTQYF. The CDR3 coding sequence is TGCGCCAGCAGCTTGTTTTCGGAGGGGACAGATACGCAGTATTTT.

This sequence joins TRBV12-3 or TRBV12-4 and TRBJ2-5; D is undetermined. Trimming removed 5 bases at V and 2 bases at J, with 9 bases between. The CDR3 spans 13 residues. The CDR3: CASSPRGQETQYF. The CDR3 region has the DNA TGTGCCAGCAGTCCCCGCGGTCAAGAGACCCAGTACTTC.

The chain has TRBV28 and TRBJ1-5, with a weak D call TRBD1 (6 bases). The length of the CDR3 is 14 residues. With 2 bases removed from V and 6 bases from J, the gap between germline ends came to 11 bases. Germline V gene lookup returns CDR1 MDHEN and CDR2 SYDVKM. The CDR3 sequence: CASSLSGGVQPQHF. In nucleotides, the CDR3 is TGTGCCAGCAGTTTAAGCGGGGGCGTTCAGCCCCAGCATTTT.

The chain links TRBV7-9 to TRBJ1-2, with 7 bases matching TRBD1. The CDR3 length is 15 residues. Germline V lookup: CDR1 SEHNR, CDR2 FQNEAQ (reference sequence). The junction had 10 bases not matched to a gene; V was cut back by 5 bases and J by 4 bases. CDR3 sequence reads: CASSPMWTGVYGYTF. CDR3 DNA: TGTGCCAGCAGCCCGATGTGGACAGGCGTCTATGGCTACACCTTC.

This chain joins TRBV4-2 and TRBJ2-6; 7 nucleotides match TRBD2. The J segment lost 0 bases and the V segment lost 4 bases, leaving 12 bases of the junction unmatched. Germline values: CDR1 LGHNA, CDR2 YNFKEQ. The length of the CDR3 is 19 residues. This chain's CDR3 is CASSRQPVGGISGANVLTF. CDR3 in DNA: TGTGCCAGCAGCCGTCAACCGGTGGGGGGGATCTCTGGGGCCAACGTCCTGACTTTC.

The rearrangement uses TRBV19 and TRBJ2-7; maybe TRBD1 (5 bases). Trimming left V 3 bases short and J 5 bases short, with 17 bases between. CDR3 length equals 15 residues. Germline loops: CDR1 LNHDA, CDR2 SQIVND (reference sequence). The CDR3 is CASSISGRVYHEQYF. CDR3 coding DNA: TGTGCCAGTAGTATTTCCGGCAGGGTCTATCACGAGCAGTACTTC. Based on the CDR3 plus reference TRBV19 and TRBJ2-7, the full variable domain is DGGITQSPKYLFRKEGQNVTLSCEQNLNHDAMYWYRQDPGQGLRLIYYSQIVNDFQKGDIAEGYSVSREKKESFPLTVTSAQKNPTAFYLCASSISGRVYHEQYFGPGTRLTVT.

The chain couples TRBV28 to TRBJ2-7, with D perhaps matching TRBD2 (7 bases). V lost 6 bases and J 9 bases, leaving 21 bases between the germline ends. The germline gives CDR1 MDHEN, CDR2 SYDVKM. This CDR3 contains 14 residues. Here the CDR3 reads CASSSDGGLVGQYF. The CDR3 nucleotides are TGTGCCAGCAGCTCTGACGGGGGGCTGGTCGGGCAGTACTTC.

Only one count was recorded for this clone. This CDR3 is also generated by other DNA sequences in the sample. The chain employs TRBV29-1 and TRBJ1-4; TRBD1 is a possible D gene (5 bases). Trimming took off 7 bases at V and 0 bases at J, with 9 bases between the two ends. The CDR3 loop spans 13 amino acids. The germline V gene encodes CDR1 SQVTM and CDR2 ANQGSEA. CDR3 sequence (DNA): TGCAGCGCTACAGGAGCAACTAATGAAAAACTGTTTTTT. It is translated as CSATGATNEKLFF.

This clone came up once. V is TRBV7-2 and J is TRBJ2-1, with 9 bases that match TRBD2. This CDR3 comprises 16 residues. Losses at the gene ends were 2 bases for V and 3 bases for J; bases not matched to a gene: 5. Germline CDR1 SGHTA, CDR2 FQGNSA. CDR3 protein: CASSLTAGGLYNEQFF. CDR3 bases: TGTGCCAGCAGCTTAACCGCGGGGGGGCTCTACAATGAGCAGTTCTTC.

V usage is TRBV10-3 and J usage is TRBJ2-7; possibly TRBD2 for D (5 bases). V dropped 4 bases and J dropped 3 bases, with 19 bases sitting between them. This CDR3 has 16 residues. Germline V lookup: CDR1 ENHRY, CDR2 SYGVKD. This chain's CDR3 is CAISGDTWTQIYEQYF. CDR3 sequence (DNA): TGTGCCATCAGTGGAGACACTTGGACTCAAATCTACGAGCAGTACTTC.